These T cell receptor beta chains were read from a single sample in a study of T cells after posttransplantation cyclophosphamide. Some clones are missing from TCRdb's copy, which holds only in-frame ones; the method was immunoSEQ multiplex PCR. The specimen has about 38,000 clones, none found just once. Sequencing input: PBMCs. The receptor source for this set is a man aged 50-59 years in good health, CMV-negative, and a related stem cell transplant donor. Each CDR3 is given with its conserved first and last residue. A D gene is named only where the DNA matches it firmly. Expanded clones are given a class, and other clones once, few, many or no size at all.

j_call	clone_size	v_call	d_call	cdr3_nt	cdr3_aa
TRBJ2-7	many	TRBV7-2	TRBD1	TGTGCCAGCAGCAATACCGGGACAGGGGTCGAGCAGTACTTC	CASSNTGTGVEQYF
TRBJ1-6	many	TRBV5-1	NA	TGCGCCAGCACCAGGGAGGGCTATAATTCACCCCTCCACTTT	CASTREGYNSPLHF
TRBJ1-3	few	TRBV7-9	NA	TGTGCCAGCAGCTTAGCGCTCGGGGGGGCGAACACCATATATTTT	CASSLALGGANTIYF
TRBJ2-7	few	TRBV5-1	TRBD1	TGCGCCAGCAGTTTTACCGGGACAGCTTCCTACGAGCAGTACTTC	CASSFTGTASYEQYF
TRBJ2-3	many	TRBV7-9	TRBD2	TGTGCCAGCAGGTCGCTAGCGGGAGGCCTCCATCCAGATACGCAGTATTTT	CASRSLAGGLHPDTQYF
TRBJ1-5	many	TRBV4-1	NA	TGCGCCAGCAGCCAAGATTGGGGAGACAATCAGCCCCAGCATTTT	CASSQDWGDNQPQHF
TRBJ2-7	many	TRBV4-1	NA	TGCGCCAGCAGCCAAGATAGGGGTACGTCCTACGAGCAGTACTTC	CASSQDRGTSYEQYF
TRBJ1-1	many	TRBV7-7	NA	TGTGCCAGCAGCTCCCATCAGGGAAGCACTGAAGCTTTCTTT	CASSSHQGSTEAFF
TRBJ1-5	many	TRBV5-8	TRBD1	TGTGCCAGCAGCTTGGGACAGGGGGCAGGTTATCAGCCCCAGCATTTT	CASSLGQGAGYQPQHF
TRBJ2-5	NA	TRBV27	NA	TGTGCCAGCAAAAGACAGCCGGCTCAAGAGACCCAGTACTTC	CASKRQPAQETQYF
TRBJ2-7	many	TRBV12-5	TRBD2	TGTGCTAGTGGCACAAAGCGGGGCGAGCAGTACTTC	CASGTKRGEQYF
TRBJ1-2	few	TRBV6-4	NA	TGTGCCAGCAGGGACTGGGCAGGGGTTAACTATGGCTACACCTTC	CASRDWAGVNYGYTF
TRBJ1-2	many	TRBV6-1	TRBD1	TGTGCCAGCAGTGGAGAAGGGGGCGACAGTGATGGCTACACCTTC	CASSGEGGDSDGYTF
TRBJ2-7	many	TRBV5-1	NA	TGCGCCAGCAGCGAGCGGAGCGGCAGCTCCTACGAGCAGTACTTC	CASSERSGSSYEQYF
TRBJ2-2	many	TRBV2	TRBD1	TGTGCCAGCAGTAATTTGGGACAGGGGGCCGGGGAGCTGTTTTTT	CASSNLGQGAGELFF
TRBJ2-1	many	TRBV29-1	TRBD2	TGCAGCGTTGAAGCGGCTAGCGGGACCTGGAATGAGCAGTTCTTC	CSVEAASGTWNEQFF
TRBJ2-5	many	TRBV2	TRBD1	TGTGCCAGCAGAGACAGGGGAGAGACCCAGTACTTC	CASRDRGETQYF
TRBJ2-7	many	TRBV7-9	TRBD2	TGTGCCAGCAGCTTTAGCGGGAGGGCCCTCGAGCAGTACTTC	CASSFSGRALEQYF
TRBJ1-2	many	TRBV9	TRBD1	TGTGCCAGCAGCGTAGCCCTCGTCGGGACAGGGGGCCCCTATGGCTACACCTTC	CASSVALVGTGGPYGYTF
TRBJ2-7	many	TRBV5-1	NA	TGCGCCAGCAGCCCTAGGGACACGACCTACGAGCAGTACTTC	CASSPRDTTYEQYF
TRBJ2-5	many	TRBV7-2	NA	TGTGCCAGCAGCACGACCCAGCGGGAGACCCAGTACTTC	CASSTTQRETQYF
TRBJ1-4	many	TRBV5-1	NA	TGCGCCAGCAGCTTGGATGGGGTGGGGCGAACGGAAAAACTGTTTTTT	CASSLDGVGRTEKLFF
TRBJ2-7	many	TRBV5-4	NA	TGTGCCAGCAGCTTGCGCGCGCAGGGCCCTTACGAGCAGTACTTC	CASSLRAQGPYEQYF
TRBJ2-7	few	TRBV27	TRBD1	TGCGCCAGCAGACTGAACAGGGGCGGGTACGAGCAGTACTTC	CASRLNRGGYEQYF
TRBJ2-3	many	TRBV2	NA	TGTGCCAGCAGTTGGAGGGGTAGCACAGATACGCAGTATTTT	CASSWRGSTDTQYF
TRBJ2-3	many	TRBV6-5	TRBD1	TGTGCCAGCAGCACGGGACAGGGAGGAGCAGATACGCAGTATTTT	CASSTGQGGADTQYF
TRBJ1-5	many	TRBV4-3	NA	TGCGCCAGCAGCCAAGATTACTCCCAGCCCCAGCATTTT	CASSQDYSQPQHF
TRBJ1-5	many	TRBV10-3	TRBD1	TGTGCCACCCACGCGACAGGGGGAGACAATCAGCCCCAGCATTTT	CATHATGGDNQPQHF
TRBJ1-6	many	TRBV5-4	NA	TGTGCCAGCAGCTTGGACAGGCAGAATTCACCCCTCCACTTT	CASSLDRQNSPLHF
TRBJ1-1	many	TRBV7-9	NA	TGTGCCAGCAGCTTAGCCGGGAGGGCTTTCTTT	CASSLAGRAFF
TRBJ2-1	many	TRBV9	NA	TGTGCCAGCAGCGTAGGGCCCAAGGCCGGGGGCAATGAGCAGTTCTTC	CASSVGPKAGGNEQFF
TRBJ1-3	many	TRBV29-1	NA	TGCAGCGTTGTAAGGGGACTGAACACCATATATTTT	CSVVRGLNTIYF
TRBJ2-1	many	TRBV7-2	NA	TGTGCCAGCAGCTTAAGCGGGTACAATGAGCAGTTCTTC	CASSLSGYNEQFF
TRBJ2-1	many	TRBV7-3	TRBD2	TGTGCCAGCAGCTTATTAGGCGGGGGGGACAATGAGCAGTTCTTC	CASSLLGGGDNEQFF
TRBJ2-5	few	TRBV6-1	TRBD1	TGTGCCAGCAGTGAATTGGGACAGGGGGCAGAGACCCAGTACTTC	CASSELGQGAETQYF
TRBJ2-5	many	TRBV7-6	TRBD2	TGTGCCAGCAGCTTAGTAGCGGGAGGGGAAGAGACCCAGTACTTC	CASSLVAGGEETQYF
TRBJ2-7	many	TRBV28	TRBD1	TGTGCCAGCGGTCCGGGGACAGGGCGATTCGTTCACGAGCAGTACTTC	CASGPGTGRFVHEQYF
TRBJ2-7	many	TRBV11-2	NA	TGTGCCAGCAGCTTAGTCGCGCGGGTCTACGAGCAGTACTTC	CASSLVARVYEQYF
TRBJ2-7	many	TRBV25-1	NA	TGTGCCAGCAGTGAATATCGGGTAGGCTCCTACGAGCAGTACTTC	CASSEYRVGSYEQYF
TRBJ2-2	NA	TRBV18	NA	TGTGCCAGCTCACAAGAGGTCCCGAACACCGGGGAGCTGTTTTTT	CASSQEVPNTGELFF